This T cell receptor beta chain comes out of a study of shared clonotypes between healthy human individuals. Clones were sequenced by immunoSEQ multiplex PCR, and TCRdb holds only the in-frame ones, with some missing. The sample contains over a million clones, approximately 80% of which appear only once. This CDR3 has 16 residues. CDR1 and CDR2 from the germline V gene are MGHRA and YSYEKL. Trimming stripped 4 bases from V and 2 bases from J, with 17 bases between. General study points: The diversity represented, both genetic and in exposure history, was limited by few donors.

Worth noting for this clone: Its antigen is not identified.

Sequencing used memory CD4+ T cells from PBMCs. Subset denoted: CD45RA-negative fraction. V is TRBV4-1 and J is TRBJ2-5; tentatively, D is TRBD1 (6 bases). This sequence originates from a man between 18 and 29 years old in good health. Some clones in this sample may be carry-over from other donors' samples. The CDR3 nucleotides are TGCGCCAGCAGCCCGAAAGGGGGACAACTACAAGAGACCCAGTACTTC. It specifies CASSPKGGQLQETQYF.